This entry lists 14 T cell receptor beta chains sequenced from one sample in a study of tumor-infiltrating lymphocytes in primary liver carcinoma (TCRdb year 2017). Sequencing relied on an Illumina HiSeq 2500. A constant-region primer and ProtoScript II reverse transcriptase were used to reverse-transcribe TCRbeta-specific cDNA from approximately 500 ng total RNA. The TCRbeta libraries were prepared through three rounds of nested multiplex PCR following a slightly modified ARM-PCR procedure. Each of the first two PCR rounds ran for 10 cycles and used multiplex TRBV1-TRBV30 forward primers together with a Cbeta reverse primer. TCRdb ran its own pipeline on the public reads, namely fastp trimming at Q25 and MiXCR clone calling, and kept in-frame beta chains. Every entry covers one CDR3 protein and lists the most common genes and DNA from its rows. For this sample the table gives fewer than 250,000 distinct CDR3 sequences, of which about 82% were detected only once. The top ten hold 15% to 20% of the sample.

Total RNA and DNA were co-extracted from about 19-30 mg of bulk tissue with the AllPrep DNA/RNA mini kit, without cell sorting. Sequencing used tumor tissue from primary liver carcinoma. The receptors come from a man between 40 and 49 years old with primary liver carcinoma and hepatitis B virus infection.

J is TRBJ2-7 and V is TRBV29-1, with TRBD2 as a possible D gene (5 bases). CDR1 SQVTM and CDR2 ANQGSEA come from the germline V gene. Trimming took off 4 bases at V and 10 bases at J, with 17 bases between the two ends. The CDR3 covers 12 residues. CDR3 in DNA: TGCAGCGTTGTGGAGCATTCGGAGGAACAGTACTTC. It codes for CSVVEHSEEQYF.

V gene TRBV6-1 combines with J gene TRBJ1-5; D perhaps matches TRBD1 (5 bases). Deletions cut 10 bases from V and 3 bases from J, with 19 bases between. This CDR3 is built from 15 residues. Germline CDR1 MNHNS, CDR2 SASEGT. In DNA, the CDR3 is TGTGCCATCAATCGGGACCCCAATATCAATCAGCCCCAGCATTTT. Residues: CAINRDPNINQPQHF.

Remarks on this clonotype: The junction and the germline gene differ at one end; a read error may be behind it. The chain joins TRBV11-2 to TRBJ2-7; 14 positions agree with TRBD2. The CDR3 totals 18 residues. Germline assignment: CDR1 SGHAT and CDR2 FQNNGV. The CDR3 region is CASSSEVTSGRASYEQYF. The DNA for the CDR3 is TGTGCCAGCAGCTCTGAAGTGACTAGCGGGAGGGCTTCCTACGAGCAATACTTC.

Remarks on this clonotype: One junction end disagrees with the germline gene, perhaps due to a read error. The chain recombines TRBV4-1 with TRBJ2-7, with 13 bases aligning to TRBD2. The CDR3 has 17 amino acids. Germline V gene sequence: CDR1 MGHRA, CDR2 YSYEKL. CDR3 in DNA: TGCACCAGCAGCCAAGAAAGGACTAGCGGGAGTATCAACGAGCAGTACTTC. Its translation is CTSSQERTSGSINEQYF.

The gene calls are TRBV7-9 and TRBJ2-7; D perhaps matches TRBD2 (6 bases). The CDR3 runs to 16 residues. V shed 0 bases and J shed 4 bases, with 16 bases lying between them. The germline V gene has CDR1 SEHNR and CDR2 FQNEAQ (reference sequence). CDR3 DNA sequence: TGTGCCAGCAGCTTAGCTTCCACTATCGGGACTTACGAGCAGTACTTC. Its translation: CASSLASTIGTYEQYF.

The chain joins TRBV6-1 to TRBJ2-2; 10 positions match TRBD1. The CDR3 has 15 amino acids. Germline V gene data show CDR1 as MNHNS and CDR2 as SASEGT. In nucleotides, the CDR3 is TGTGCGAACATGACAGGGGGCGGAGGAGCCGGGGAGCTGTTTTTT. Protein sequence: CANMTGGGGAGELFF.

The V call is TRBV6-2 or TRBV6-3, the J call TRBJ1-1; D not certain. CDR3 length equals 14 residues. Germline V gene data show CDR1 as MNHEY and CDR2 as SVGEGT. Here the CDR3 DNA reads TGTACAAGCAGTTACTCGAGTCGGAACACTGAAGCTTTCTTT. It is translated as CTSSYSSRNTEAFF.

To note about this clonotype: Without the conserved terminal phenylalanine or tryptophan, this CDR3 likely stems from a read error. This rearrangement joins TRBV6-6 to TRBJ1-1; 7 nucleotides match TRBD1. In germline, CDR1 is MNHNY, CDR2 SVGAGI (reference sequence). Germline trimming cut 6 bases from V and 5 bases from J; bases unmatched to any gene: 6. This CDR3 is built from 13 residues. The CDR3 sequence is CASSTGATTEAFP. The CDR3 bases are TGTGCCAGCAGCACAGGGGCGACTACTGAAGCTTTCCCT.

Only a few counts were recorded for this clonotype. The genes are TRBV15 and TRBJ2-1; D tentatively reads TRBD1 or TRBD2 (6 bases each). Between the trimmed V and J ends, which lost 6 bases and 3 bases, there was a span of 12 bases. Per germline, CDR1 LNHNV and CDR2 YYDKDF (reference sequence). This CDR3 contains 14 residues. The CDR3 region has the DNA TGTGCCACCAGGAAGGGGGGCGACTACAATGAGCAGTTCTTC. This encodes CATRKGGDYNEQFF.

Note on this clonotype: The junction departs from germline at one end; a sequencing error may be responsible. The chain has TRBV11-2 and TRBJ2-3; TRBD2 matches 7 bases. Germline V CDR1 and CDR2: SGHAT, FQNNGV. The CDR3 covers 16 residues. The CDR3 DNA is TGTGCCAACAGCTTACACGCGGGAGTCAGCACAAATACGCAGTATTTT. Protein: CANSLHAGVSTNTQYF.

About this clonotype: The junction does not match germline at one end; this may be a read error. The CDR3 DNA follows: TGCGCCAACAGCTTGGACAGAAATAAGCCCCAGCATTTT. The encoded protein is CANSLDRNKPQHF. The rearrangement uses TRBV5-1 and TRBJ1-5, with a tentative D call TRBD1 (6 bases). The CDR3 contains 13 residues. CDR1 is SGHRS and CDR2 is YFSETQ in the germline V gene.

The gene calls are TRBV6-2 or TRBV6-3 and TRBJ2-1; D is unresolved. Germline values: CDR1 MNHEY, CDR2 SVGEGT. The CDR3 consists of 15 residues. Trimming removed 9 bases from V and 2 bases from J, with 17 bases in between. Here the CDR3 DNA reads TGTGCCAGTAATCCCCTGAACGGAGCCTACAATGAGCAGTTCTTC. Protein: CASNPLNGAYNEQFF.

To note about this clonotype: The final CDR3 position lacks the conserved phenylalanine or tryptophan, pointing to a likely read error. This sequence joins TRBV6-1 and TRBJ2-2; a weak D match, TRBD2 (5 bases). The CDR3 has 17 amino acids. Germline V gene sequence: CDR1 MNHNS, CDR2 SASEGT. The CDR3 DNA follows: TGTGCCAGCAGGATCGGGTCCGTGGTTATGGCCACCGGGAAGCTGTTTATT. It codes for CASRIGSVVMATGKLFI.

This clonotype was detected only once. The germline gene is not matched at one end of the junction; a read error may be the cause. The chain is built from TRBV5-6 and TRBJ2-2; D is possibly TRBD2 (5 bases). CDR1 and CDR2 (germline): SGHDT, YYEEEE. The CDR3 is 15 residues long. The CDR3 nucleotides are TGTGCCAGTAGGCCGGGTCAGACGAACACCGGGGAGCTGTTGTTT. This codes for CASRPGQTNTGELLF. The whole variable domain, remainder taken from reference TRBV5-6 and TRBJ2-2, is DAGVTQSPTHLIKTRGQQVTLRCSPKSGHDTVSWYQQALGQGPQFIFQYYEEEERQRGNFPDRFSGHQFPNYSSELNVNALLLGDSALYLCASRPGQTNTGELLFGEGSRLTVL.